What follows are 26 T cell receptor beta chains derived from one specimen sequenced in a study of shared clonotypes between healthy human individuals. It was CD45RO-negative cells, positively selected for CCR7, that made up naive CD8 cells, with terminally differentiated effector memory CD45RA+ cells excluded. Libraries were prepared by immunoSEQ multiplex PCR; TCRdb keeps only in-frame clonotypes and omits some of them. This table holds about 2 million clones, about 95% found once. Source material: naive CD8+ T cells sorted from blood. The receptors originated from a man aged 18 to 29 in good health.

The chain links TRBV6-5 to TRBJ2-1; no reliable D call. Looked up from germline, CDR1 is MNHEY and CDR2 is SVGAGI. The CDR3 sequence is 13 residues long. The V end was cut by 5 bases, the J end by 9 bases, with 14 bases between. The CDR3 bases are TGTGCCAGCAGTCCCATGTGGCCGGGTGAGCAGTTCTTC. As protein: CASSPMWPGEQFF.

This clone was detected a few times. V is TRBV5-4 and J is TRBJ2-7; D is undetermined. CDR1 and CDR2 from the germline V gene are SGHNT and YYREEE (reference sequence). The CDR3 sequence is 12 residues long. V lost 4 bases to trimming and J lost 3 bases, with 8 bases between them. Written as DNA, the CDR3 is TGTGCCAGCAGCGCCGACGACTACGAGCAGTACTTC. Amino acid sequence: CASSADDYEQYF. Full variable domain (rest looked up from reference TRBV5-4 and TRBJ2-7): ETGVTQSPTHLIKTRGQQVTLRCSSQSGHNTVSWYQQALGQGPQFIFQYYREEENGRGNFPPRFSGLQFPNYSSELNVNALELDDSALYLCASSADDYEQYFGPGTRLTVT.

The chain is built from TRBV19 and TRBJ2-3; D is possibly TRBD1 (5 bases). Trimming took 7 bases from V and 4 from J, leaving 18 bases between them. Germline loops: CDR1 LNHDA, CDR2 SQIVND (reference sequence). The CDR3 is 15 residues long. CDR3 sequence: CASNGWQGGADTQYF. The CDR3 DNA sequence: TGTGCCAGTAACGGTTGGCAGGGTGGTGCAGATACGCAGTATTTT.

This sequence joins TRBV10-1 and TRBJ2-1; D gene uncertain. Germline V gene data show CDR1 as WNHNN and CDR2 as SYGVQD (reference sequence). The germline V and J ends were trimmed by 2 bases and 4 bases, with 9 bases remaining between them. The CDR3 length is 14 residues. The CDR3 region is CASSEGDGYNEQFF. The CDR3, as DNA: TGCGCCAGCAGTGAGGGGGATGGATACAATGAGCAGTTCTTC.

CDR3 sequence (DNA): TGTGCCAGCAGCTTAGGGGACCCCGCAACTAATGAAAAACTGTTTTTT. Amino acids: CASSLGDPATNEKLFF. The chain joins TRBV7-2 to TRBJ1-4; perhaps TRBD1 as D (5 bases). Trimming removed 1 base from V and 0 bases from J, with 9 bases in between. Germline V gene data show CDR1 as SGHTA and CDR2 as FQGNSA. The CDR3 totals 16 residues.

This chain links TRBV13 with TRBJ2-7; TRBD2 is a possible D gene (5 bases). Germline lookup yields CDR1 PRHDT and CDR2 FYEKMQ (reference sequence). Trimming shortened V by 8 bases and J by 1 base, and 12 bases separated the two germline ends. The CDR3 contains 13 residues. CDR3 region: CASREGESYEQYF. CDR3 nucleotides: TGTGCCAGCCGTGAGGGTGAGTCCTACGAGCAGTACTTC.

The chain couples TRBV10-2 to TRBJ2-1; a possible D gene is TRBD1 (5 bases). Trimming cost V 10 bases and J 10 bases, with 14 bases left between them. In germline, CDR1 is WSHSY, CDR2 SAAADI. CDR3 length: 11 residues. For the CDR3, the DNA is TGCGCCACCGAGGTGGGGCTCGAGCAGTTCTTC. It specifies CATEVGLEQFF.

The V call is TRBV13, the J call TRBJ1-1; 12 bases are shared with TRBD1. Germline CDR1 PRHDT, CDR2 FYEKMQ (reference sequence). After removal of 5 bases from V and 0 bases from J, the junction contained 4 bases not matched to a gene. The CDR3 is 16 amino acids. CDR3 sequence: CASSPRDRGLNTEAFF. CDR3 nucleotides: TGTGCCAGCAGCCCCCGGGACAGGGGGCTGAACACTGAAGCTTTCTTT.

The rearrangement links TRBV6-6 to TRBJ2-6, with D unclear. The CDR3 extends over 15 amino acids. CDR1 is MNHNY, CDR2 SVGAGI, per germline (reference sequence). The V end lost 2 bases, the J end lost 1 base, and 6 bases lay between the germline ends. CDR3 sequence reads: CASSYDRSGANVLTF. The CDR3, as DNA: TGTGCCAGCAGTTACGATCGGTCTGGGGCCAACGTCCTGACTTTC.

This rearrangement joins TRBV5-1 to TRBJ1-1; D call uncertain. The V end was cut by 0 bases, the J end by 11 bases, with 14 bases between. CDR1 and CDR2 from the germline V gene are SGHRS and YFSETQ. There are 13 residues in the CDR3. In DNA, the CDR3 is TGCGCCAGCAGCTTGGGGCCCGACGAAATGGCTTTCTTT. This gives the protein CASSLGPDEMAFF.

The V and J genes are TRBV27 and TRBJ2-7, with D hard to call. The CDR3 runs to 13 residues. Germline CDR1 and CDR2: MNHEY and SMNVEV (reference sequence). Trimming left V 3 bases short and J 2 bases short, with 8 bases between. The chain's CDR3 is CASSFSDPYEQYF. The CDR3 DNA reads as TGTGCCAGCAGTTTTTCAGACCCCTACGAGCAGTACTTC.

The genes are TRBV5-4 and TRBJ2-3, with a possible D match to TRBD2 (6 bases). Germline V gene sequence: CDR1 SGHNT, CDR2 YYREEE (reference sequence). The CDR3 runs 14 residues. The V end was cut by 4 bases, the J end by 9 bases, with 18 bases between. CDR3 region: CASSHTSFPVTQYF. The CDR3 nucleotides read TGTGCCAGCAGCCACACTAGCTTCCCCGTCACGCAGTATTTT.

This clone was recorded only once. This CDR3 is also generated by other DNA sequences in the sample. The rearrangement links TRBV6-6 to TRBJ2-7; no definite D call. Trimming cost V 0 bases and J 5 bases, with 5 bases left between them. From germline, CDR1 is MNHNY and CDR2 SVGAGI (reference sequence). The CDR3 contains 12 residues. CDR3 bases: TGTGCCAGCAGTTACTCCGGAGACGAGCAGTACTTC. Protein: CASSYSGDEQYF.

The chain carries TRBV15 and TRBJ2-2; tentatively, D is TRBD1 (5 bases). The length of the CDR3 is 15 residues. V was pared by 0 bases and J by 2 bases, with 7 bases between. The germline gives CDR1 LNHNV, CDR2 YYDKDF (reference sequence). The CDR3 loop reads CATSREGENTGELFF. The CDR3 DNA is TGTGCCACCAGCAGAGAAGGGGAAAACACCGGGGAGCTGTTTTTT.

This chain links TRBV6-1 with TRBJ2-1; D perhaps matches TRBD2 (6 bases). With 3 bases removed from V and 6 bases from J, the gap between germline ends came to 21 bases. Germline loops: CDR1 MNHNS, CDR2 SASEGT. The CDR3 sequence is 17 residues long. This CDR3 is CASSETPMAGTINEQFF. The CDR3 DNA reads as TGTGCCAGCAGTGAGACCCCTATGGCGGGAACTATCAATGAGCAGTTCTTC.

V gene TRBV9 combines with J gene TRBJ1-2; the D is unclear. The CDR3 is made up of 13 amino acids. V lost 0 bases and J 0 bases, leaving 3 bases between the germline ends. Germline V gene data show CDR1 as SGDLS and CDR2 as YYNGEE. The CDR3 DNA reads TGTGCCAGCAGCGTAGTCCCTAACTATGGCTACACCTTC. It is translated as CASSVVPNYGYTF.

V is TRBV28 and J is TRBJ2-7; D is uncertain. In germline, CDR1 is MDHEN, CDR2 SYDVKM. CDR3 length equals 15 residues. V lost 3 bases and J lost 3, with 15 bases in between. As DNA, the CDR3 is TGTGCCAGCAGTTTTGCCGGGCTAAACGACTACGAGCAGTACTTC. Translated: CASSFAGLNDYEQYF.

The chain couples TRBV6-5 to TRBJ2-2; D gene unclear. CDR3 length: 16 residues. With 0 bases removed from V and 2 bases from J, the gap between germline ends came to 10 bases. CDR1 is MNHEY and CDR2 is SVGAGI in the germline V gene. The CDR3 DNA reads as TGTGCCAGCAGTTACTCGTGGCGGAGAAACACCGGGGAGCTGTTTTTT. Residues: CASSYSWRRNTGELFF.

With respect to this clone: This sample includes further DNA sequences coding for the same CDR3. V gene TRBV7-9 combines with J gene TRBJ1-1, with D unclear. V lost 5 bases, J lost 0 bases, and 7 bases lay in between. CDR3 length: 13 amino acids. The germline gives CDR1 SEHNR, CDR2 FQNEAQ (reference sequence). The CDR3 nucleotides are TGTGCCAGCAGCCCCCCTATGAACACTGAAGCTTTCTTT. Protein sequence: CASSPPMNTEAFF.

Concerning this clone: The sample has other DNA sequences that encode this CDR3 too. The chain recombines TRBV6-1 with TRBJ2-7, with 9 bases fitting TRBD1. CDR3 size: 14 residues. The ends lost 4 bases at V and 3 bases at J; junction bases unmatched: 4. Looked up from germline, CDR1 is MNHNS and CDR2 is SASEGT. The CDR3 nucleotides are TGTGCCAGCAGTGTGTTGGGACAGGGCTACGAGCAGTACTTC. Translation: CASSVLGQGYEQYF.

This chain uses TRBV30 with TRBJ1-1, with a tentative D call TRBD1 (5 bases). Per the germline V gene, CDR1 is GTSNPN and CDR2 is SVGIG (reference sequence). The CDR3 extends over 15 amino acids. V was trimmed by 0 bases and J by 0 bases, leaving 11 bases between them. The CDR3 here is CAWSVLSGMNTEAFF. The CDR3 nucleotides are TGTGCCTGGAGTGTATTGTCAGGGATGAACACTGAAGCTTTCTTT. Combining the CDR3 with reference TRBV30 and TRBJ1-1 gives the whole variable domain SQTIHQWPATLVQPVGSPLSLECTVEGTSNPNLYWYRQAAGRGLQLLFYSVGIGQISSEVPQNLSASRPQDRQFILSSKKLLLSDSGFYLCAWSVLSGMNTEAFFGQGTRLTVV.

The chain joins TRBV21-1 to TRBJ2-6. TRBV21-1 is labeled a pseudogene. The CDR3 runs 19 residues. The CDR3 sequence is CASSMSETWAISGANVLTF. CDR3 DNA sequence: TGTGCCAGCAGCATGTCGGAGACCTGGGCGATCTCTGGGGCCAACGTCCTGACTTTC.

V and J are TRBV7-9 and TRBJ2-1, with 8 bases lining up with TRBD2. With 4 bases clipped from V and 3 bases from J, the junction kept 5 bases outside the gene matches. Germline CDR1 SEHNR, CDR2 FQNEAQ (reference sequence). This CDR3 comprises 15 residues. CDR3 region: CASSWERGFYNEQFF. CDR3 DNA sequence: TGTGCCAGCAGCTGGGAGCGGGGGTTCTACAATGAGCAGTTCTTC. The full variable domain, rest sourced from reference TRBV7-9 and TRBJ2-1, is DTGVSQNPRHKITKRGQNVTFRCDPISEHNRLYWYRQTLGQGPEFLTYFQNEAQLEKSRLLSDRFSAERPKGSFSTLEIQRTEQGDSAMYLCASSWERGFYNEQFFGPGTRLTVL.

The rearrangement links TRBV9 to TRBJ1-4; possible D gene TRBD1, 5 bases. V lost 3 bases, J lost 2 bases, and 11 bases lay in between. Germline-derived CDR1 and CDR2 are SGDLS and YYNGEE. CDR3 length equals 15 residues. The CDR3 protein is CASSDTGTTNEKLFF. The CDR3 DNA reads as TGTGCCAGCAGCGACACAGGAACGACTAATGAAAAACTGTTTTTT.

The chain carries TRBV7-9 and TRBJ1-1; D unresolved. The CDR3 is 14 residues long. V was trimmed by 1 base and J by 1 base, leaving 7 bases between them. Germline assignment: CDR1 SEHNR and CDR2 FQNEAQ (reference sequence). The CDR3: CASSLGPGNTEAFF. The CDR3 nucleotides read TGTGCCAGCAGCTTAGGACCGGGGAACACTGAAGCTTTCTTT. Using reference TRBV7-9 and TRBJ1-1 for the parts outside the CDR3, the full variable domain is DTGVSQNPRHKITKRGQNVTFRCDPISEHNRLYWYRQTLGQGPEFLTYFQNEAQLEKSRLLSDRFSAERPKGSFSTLEIQRTEQGDSAMYLCASSLGPGNTEAFFGQGTRLTVV.

Only one count was recorded for this clone. The chain joins TRBV12-5 to TRBJ2-1; the D gene is possibly TRBD2 (5 bases). Germline loops: CDR1 LGHNT, CDR2 FRNRAP. The CDR3 has 16 amino acids. Trimming removed 6 bases at V and 4 bases at J, with 19 bases between. CDR3 protein: CASGSSSSGRYNEQFF. The CDR3 bases are TGTGCTAGTGGGTCAAGTTCAAGCGGACGGTACAATGAGCAGTTCTTC.